This T cell receptor beta chain was recovered during a study of regulatory T cells in long-lasting Graves disease. HTBI primers from iRepertoire and Arm-PCR of CDR3 regions yielded the TCR beta libraries. One entry per CDR3 protein, called by TCRdb with MiXCR from the multiplex PCR reads. The sample comprises hundreds of thousands of distinct CDR3 sequences, 20% to 25% of which are singletons, and around 7% rests with the top ten. As concerns this clonotype: Its antigen is not known. The CDR3 does not end in the conserved phenylalanine or tryptophan, so this is likely a read error.

Germline assignment: CDR1 KGHDR and CDR2 SFDVKD. The CDR3 is made up of 14 amino acids. Study-level points and caveats: Persistent patients had a count of shared public clonotypes (approximately 2,700) that exceeded that of new patients (about 930). TCR diversity was lower in persistent Graves' patients than in newly diagnosed ones.

Time point indicated: persistent/refractory GD, antithyroid drugs over 5 years with positive TRAb. Construction of the TCR library relied on RNA isolated from PBMCs. The source of this sequence is a female donor with Graves disease. The sequenced sample was peripheral blood mononuclear cells (PBMCs), obtained when the disease was refractory, from a patient treated with antithyroid drugs. This rearrangement joins TRBV24-1 to TRBJ2-5; D might be TRBD1 or TRBD2, each matching 5 bases. The CDR3 DNA reads as TGCGCCACCAGTGATTTGGGGGTGGGAGAGACCCAGTACTAC. This encodes CATSDLGVGETQYY.